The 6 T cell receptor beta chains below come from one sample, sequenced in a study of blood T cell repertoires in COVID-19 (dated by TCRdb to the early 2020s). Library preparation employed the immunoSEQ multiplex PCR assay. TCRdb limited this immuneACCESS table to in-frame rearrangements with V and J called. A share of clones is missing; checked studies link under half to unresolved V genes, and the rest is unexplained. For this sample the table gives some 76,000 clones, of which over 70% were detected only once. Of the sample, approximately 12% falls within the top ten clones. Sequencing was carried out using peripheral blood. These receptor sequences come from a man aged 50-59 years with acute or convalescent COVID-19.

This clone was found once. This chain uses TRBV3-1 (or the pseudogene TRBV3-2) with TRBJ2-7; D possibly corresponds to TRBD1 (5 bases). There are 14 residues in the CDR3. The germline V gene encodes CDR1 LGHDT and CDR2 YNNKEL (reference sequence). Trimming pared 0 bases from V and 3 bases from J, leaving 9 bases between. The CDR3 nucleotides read TGTGCCAGCAGCCAAGATGGGGCAGGCTACGAGCAGTACTTC. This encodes CASSQDGAGYEQYF.

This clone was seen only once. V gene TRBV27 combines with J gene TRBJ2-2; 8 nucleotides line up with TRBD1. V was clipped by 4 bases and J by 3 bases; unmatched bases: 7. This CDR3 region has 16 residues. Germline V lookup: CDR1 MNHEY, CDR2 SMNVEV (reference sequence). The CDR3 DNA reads TGTGCCAGCAGTTCCCCCCCCAGGGGGCACACCGGGGAGCTGTTTTTT. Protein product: CASSSPPRGHTGELFF.

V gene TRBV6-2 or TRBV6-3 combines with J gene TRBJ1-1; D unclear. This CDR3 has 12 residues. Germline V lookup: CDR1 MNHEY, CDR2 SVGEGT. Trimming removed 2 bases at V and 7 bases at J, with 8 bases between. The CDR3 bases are TGTGCCAGCAGTTACCCGCAGATTGAAGCTTTCTTT. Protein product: CASSYPQIEAFF.

The CDR3 sequence: CASSPRTSGRKYEQYF. The CDR3 coding sequence is TGTGCCAGCAGCCCTAGGACTAGCGGGAGGAAGTACGAGCAGTACTTC. The genes are TRBV11-2 and TRBJ2-7; 14 nucleotides agree with TRBD2. The germline V gene encodes CDR1 SGHAT and CDR2 FQNNGV. The CDR3 sequence is 16 residues long. Trimming took 5 bases from V and 4 from J; bases not matched to a gene: 7.

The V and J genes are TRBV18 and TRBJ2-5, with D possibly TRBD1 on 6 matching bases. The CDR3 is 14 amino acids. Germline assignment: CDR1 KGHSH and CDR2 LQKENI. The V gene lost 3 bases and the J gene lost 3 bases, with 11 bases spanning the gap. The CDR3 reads CASSPSWTEETQYF. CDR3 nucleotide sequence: TGTGCCAGCTCACCCAGTTGGACAGAAGAGACCCAGTACTTC.

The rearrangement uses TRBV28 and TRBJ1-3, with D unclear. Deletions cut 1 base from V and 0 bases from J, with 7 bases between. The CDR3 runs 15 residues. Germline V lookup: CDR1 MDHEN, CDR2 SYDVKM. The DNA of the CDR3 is TGTGCCAGCAGTTTATCCGTACTCTCTGGAAACACCATATATTTT. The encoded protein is CASSLSVLSGNTIYF.